These 27 T cell receptor beta chains were all obtained from the same sample, sequenced in a study of cytomegalovirus exposure and HLA in healthy donors. It was with 60 Vbeta and 13 Jbeta primers that the PCR ran. The table came from immunoSEQ multiplex PCR; TCRdb's copy has only in-frame clones and leaves some out. Of about 190,000 clones in the sample, roughly 80% were seen once. The specimen sequenced was PBMCs. The source is a man in his fifties in good health and CMV-seronegative.

The chain joins TRBV5-8 to TRBJ1-1, with D tentatively TRBD1 (5 bases). V gave up 1 base and J gave up 6 bases, with 13 bases separating them. The length of the CDR3 is 14 residues. Germline CDR1 reads SGHTS; CDR2 reads YDEGEE. The CDR3 protein is CASSLRQLTSEAFF. CDR3 coding DNA: TGTGCCAGCAGCTTGCGACAGTTAACTTCTGAAGCTTTCTTT.

This clone was counted only a few times. The chain has TRBV18 and TRBJ1-2; D may be TRBD1 (6 bases). From germline, CDR1 is KGHSH and CDR2 LQKENI. The ends were cut back, 5 bases at V and 4 bases at J, with 20 bases in the middle. The CDR3 consists of 16 residues. CDR3 bases: TGTGCCAGCTCAACGGGCGGGGGGCGGAGCGGCTATGGCTACACCTTC. Encoded protein: CASSTGGGRSGYGYTF.

The chain recombines TRBV9 with TRBJ1-1; no clear D. The V end was cut by 4 bases, the J end by 0 bases, with 13 bases between. The V gene's germline CDR1 is SGDLS and CDR2 YYNGEE. This CDR3 has 15 residues. The CDR3 sequence is CASSPTGLMNTEAFF. The CDR3, as DNA: TGTGCCAGCAGCCCGACGGGTCTGATGAACACTGAAGCTTTCTTT.

The CDR3 reads CASSARQGSSPLHF. The CDR3 DNA sequence: TGTGCCAGCAGTGCGCGACAGGGGAGTTCACCCCTCCACTTT. The chain combines TRBV2 with TRBJ1-6; 8 nucleotides align to TRBD1. The junction had 5 bases not matched to a gene; V was cut back by 4 bases and J by 9 bases. The V gene's germline CDR1 is SNHLY and CDR2 FYNNEI. The CDR3 runs 14 residues.

The chain combines TRBV19 with TRBJ1-6, with 7 bases that match TRBD1. J was trimmed by 10 bases and V by 7 bases; bases with no gene match: 10. Germline V gene sequence: CDR1 LNHDA, CDR2 SQIVND (reference sequence). The CDR3 sequence is 14 residues long. CDR3 coding DNA: TGTGCCAGTACGGTTCAGGGGGTAGGGTCACCCCTCCACTTT. Translating gives CASTVQGVGSPLHF.

The CDR3 DNA reads as TGTGCCAGCAGCATCCGAGGCATCGATACGCAGTATTTT. Translation gives CASSIRGIDTQYF. The chain recombines TRBV5-4 with TRBJ2-3; D gene unclear. V was trimmed by 4 bases and J by 6 bases, leaving 12 bases between them. The CDR3 totals 13 residues. Germline V gives CDR1 SGHNT, CDR2 YYREEE (reference sequence).

The chain carries TRBV27 and TRBJ2-2; TRBD1 matches at 11 bases. This CDR3 has 16 residues. Germline-derived CDR1 and CDR2 are MNHEY and SMNVEV (reference sequence). J gave up 4 bases and V 5 bases, and 6 bases lay outside the gene matches. The CDR3: CASSDRTGGLTGELFF. The CDR3 nucleotides are TGTGCCAGCAGTGACCGGACAGGGGGCCTCACCGGGGAGCTGTTTTTT.

The CDR3 DNA reads TGTGCCAGCAGCTTAGTTAGTTATGGCTACACCTTC. Protein sequence: CASSLVSYGYTF. The chain joins TRBV11-2 to TRBJ1-2; D remains ambiguous. The germline gives CDR1 SGHAT, CDR2 FQNNGV. CDR3 length: 12 amino acids. Trimming took off 1 base at V and 5 bases at J, with 5 bases between the two ends.

This clone was recorded once. The chain is built from TRBV7-9 and TRBJ1-2; 7 bases agree with TRBD1. Trimming at V came to 5 bases and at J to 4 bases, leaving 7 bases not matched to a gene. The CDR3 totals 14 residues. From germline, CDR1 is SEHNR and CDR2 FQNEAQ (reference sequence). The CDR3 is CASSRGTGVYGYTF. CDR3 nucleotides: TGTGCCAGCAGCCGGGGCACAGGGGTCTATGGCTACACCTTC.

The sample holds a few counts of this clone. The chain employs TRBV27 and TRBJ2-5, with a possible D match to TRBD1 (6 bases). V was clipped by 3 bases and J by 2 bases, with 13 bases between them. Germline CDR1 and CDR2: MNHEY and SMNVEV (reference sequence). The CDR3 is made up of 15 amino acids. In DNA form, the CDR3 reads TGTGCCAGCAGTTTTGTGGGACAATCACAAGAGACCCAGTACTTC. Translated, it gives CASSFVGQSQETQYF.

The gene calls are TRBV29-1 and TRBJ2-1; a possible D gene is TRBD2 (6 bases). Looked up from germline, CDR1 is SQVTM and CDR2 is ANQGSEA. This CDR3 contains 11 residues. The CDR3 DNA sequence: TGCAGTGGAGGGCCCTACAATGAGCAGTTCTTC. Translated: CSGGPYNEQFF.

The V call is TRBV10-3, the J call TRBJ1-5, with D unclear. CDR3 length: 14 residues. V was shortened by 3 bases and J by 1 base, with 7 bases between the two germline ends. In germline, CDR1 is ENHRY, CDR2 SYGVKD. In nucleotides, the CDR3 is TGTGCCATCAGTGACTGGCAGAGCAATCAGCCCCAGCATTTT. Protein: CAISDWQSNQPQHF.

This clone showed up just a few times. The V call is TRBV5-4, the J call TRBJ1-6; TRBD1 might be the D (6 bases). The CDR3 covers 16 residues. From germline, CDR1 is SGHNT and CDR2 YYREEE (reference sequence). The ends were cut back, 4 bases at V and 4 bases at J, with 15 bases in the middle. The CDR3 DNA follows: TGTGCCAGCAGCCTTAACTGGGACACTTATAATTCACCCCTCCACTTT. Its translation is CASSLNWDTYNSPLHF.

The genes are TRBV9 and TRBJ1-1; TRBD1 is a possible D gene (5 bases). The CDR3 runs to 15 residues. The ends were cut back, 4 bases at V and 3 bases at J, with 16 bases in the middle. The germline V gene encodes CDR1 SGDLS and CDR2 YYNGEE. CDR3 residues: CASSPPGGTYTEAFF. CDR3 sequence (DNA): TGTGCCAGCAGCCCCCCTGGAGGGACCTACACTGAAGCTTTCTTT.

This chain links TRBV2 with TRBJ2-3; TRBD2 is a possible D gene (6 bases). Per germline, CDR1 SNHLY and CDR2 FYNNEI. Trimming stripped 8 bases from V and 0 bases from J, with 12 bases between. CDR3 length: 14 amino acids. CDR3 sequence reads: CASGMAGSTDTQYF. The DNA of the CDR3 is TGTGCCAGCGGTATGGCGGGGAGCACAGATACGCAGTATTTT.

The CDR3 nucleotides are TGCGCCAGCAGCCGTCGCGGCCAAGAGACCCAGTACTTC. Residues: CASSRRGQETQYF. This chain uses TRBV4-3 with TRBJ2-5; unclear D gene. Trimming took 4 bases from V and 1 from J, leaving 7 bases between them. CDR1 and CDR2 (germline): LGHNA, YSLEER. This CDR3 is built from 13 residues.

Notes on this clone: At one boundary the junction diverges from the germline segment, which might be a read error. The chain employs TRBV7-9 and TRBJ1-3; a possible D gene is TRBD1 (5 bases). From germline, CDR1 is SEHNR and CDR2 FQNEAQ (reference sequence). CDR3 size: 14 residues. The chain's CDR3 is CSSSPGQSGNTIYF. CDR3 DNA sequence: TGTTCCAGCAGCCCAGGGCAAAGTGGAAACACCATATATTTT.

As regards this clone: One end of the junction varies from germline; a read error may be responsible. The rearrangement joins TRBV7-3 to TRBJ2-3; D may be TRBD2 (6 bases). The CDR3 extends over 15 amino acids. Germline CDR1 SGHTA, CDR2 FQGTGA. DNA of the CDR3: TGTGCCAGCAGCTTAAGGGGGGATAAGTCAGATGCGCAGTATTTT. It is translated as CASSLRGDKSDAQYF. The full variable domain, rest sourced from reference TRBV7-3 and TRBJ2-3, is GAGVSQTPSNKVTEKGKYVELRCDPISGHTALYWYRQSLGQGPEFLIYFQGTGAADDSGLPNDRFFAVRPEGSVSTLKIQRTERGDSAVYLCASSLRGDKSDAQYFGPGTRLTVL.

The rearrangement uses TRBV10-3 and TRBJ2-1; no clear D. Trimming took off 1 base at V and 9 bases at J, with 16 bases between the two ends. The germline V gene encodes CDR1 ENHRY and CDR2 SYGVKD. CDR3 length: 15 amino acids. CDR3 sequence: CAISELRFVDREQFF. CDR3 DNA sequence: TGTGCCATCAGTGAGTTGAGGTTTGTAGATCGTGAGCAGTTCTTC.

The chain joins TRBV11-2 to TRBJ1-2, with 7 bases aligning to TRBD1. CDR1 is SGHAT, CDR2 FQNNGV, per germline. V lost 3 bases to trimming and J lost 4 bases; unmatched junction nucleotides: 14. This CDR3 contains 17 residues. The CDR3 DNA reads as TGTGCCAGCAGCTTGACCTTGCGAGGGGGCGTTGGCTATGGCTACACCTTC. Translating gives CASSLTLRGGVGYGYTF.

The CDR3 coding sequence is TGTGCCAGCAGTCCCGAGCGCGATCAGCCCCAGCATTTT. Translating it yields CASSPERDQPQHF. The V call is TRBV6-1, the J call TRBJ1-5; D gene ambiguous. Trimming left V 5 bases short and J 5 bases short, with 10 bases between. The germline V gene encodes CDR1 MNHNS and CDR2 SASEGT. The CDR3 runs 13 residues.

The chain carries TRBV19 and TRBJ2-1; tentatively, D is TRBD2 (6 bases). V lost 10 bases to trimming and J lost 5 bases, with 21 bases between them. Germline CDR1 LNHDA, CDR2 SQIVND (reference sequence). The CDR3 consists of 15 residues. The CDR3 here is CATIGRWAGHNEQFF. Here the CDR3 DNA reads TGTGCCACCATAGGGAGGTGGGCGGGGCACAATGAGCAGTTCTTC.

The chain carries TRBV9 and TRBJ2-7; TRBD1 is a possible D gene (5 bases). CDR1 and CDR2 (germline): SGDLS, YYNGEE. This CDR3 contains 14 residues. V was pared by 9 bases and J by 3 bases, with 19 bases between. CDR3 coding DNA: TGTGCCATGGCCCCTTGTGGCAGGGACTACGAGCAGTACTTC. It encodes CAMAPCGRDYEQYF.

This clone has just one count. One junction end disagrees with the germline gene, perhaps due to a read error. V usage is TRBV7-2 and J usage is TRBJ2-1; perhaps TRBD1 as D (5 bases). In germline, CDR1 is SGHTA, CDR2 FQGNSA. This CDR3 is built from 13 residues. The CDR3 loop is CASSTSLQEPRVF. CDR3 bases: TGTGCCAGCAGCACGAGCCTACAGGAACCCCGGGTCTTC.

DNA of the CDR3: TGTGCCAGCAGCTTAGAAGGCTTCAGGACCAAAAACATTCAGTACTTC. Its protein product is CASSLEGFRTKNIQYF. The chain carries TRBV7-2 and TRBJ2-4; D is unresolved. Germline CDR1 and CDR2: SGHTA and FQGNSA. Trimming stripped 1 base from V and 2 bases from J, with 12 bases between. The CDR3 spans 16 residues. Full variable domain (rest looked up from reference TRBV7-2 and TRBJ2-4): GAGVSQSPSNKVTEKGKDVELRCDPISGHTALYWYRQSLGQGLEFLIYFQGNSAPDKSGLPSDRFSAERTGGSVSTLTIQRTQQEDSAVYLCASSLEGFRTKNIQYFGAGTRLSVL.

The chain joins TRBV7-9 to TRBJ1-2, with a tentative D call TRBD1 (6 bases). This CDR3 region has 13 residues. V dropped 0 bases and J dropped 4 bases, with 6 bases sitting between them. Germline V gives CDR1 SEHNR, CDR2 FQNEAQ (reference sequence). The CDR3 coding sequence is TGTGCCAGCAGCTTAGCAGGGGGCTATGGCTACACCTTC. Protein product: CASSLAGGYGYTF. Variable domain in full (rest from reference TRBV7-9 and TRBJ1-2): DTGVSQNPRHKITKRGQNVTFRCDPISEHNRLYWYRQTLGQGPEFLTYFQNEAQLEKSRLLSDRFSAERPKGSFSTLEIQRTEQGDSAMYLCASSLAGGYGYTFGSGTRLTVV.

This clone turned up a few times. This sequence joins TRBV7-2 and TRBJ1-1; maybe TRBD1 (5 bases). The CDR3 loop spans 14 amino acids. Trimming removed 1 base from V and 8 bases from J, with 14 bases in between. Germline CDR1 and CDR2: SGHTA and FQGNSA. The CDR3 is CASSLVIFGGEAFF. For the CDR3, the DNA is TGTGCCAGCAGCTTAGTCATTTTCGGGGGGGAAGCTTTCTTT.